This T cell receptor beta chain was identified during a study of T cell repertoires in cytomegalovirus infection. Study context: Through public TCR beta signatures, both CMV infection and matching HLA type were indicated. Study-wide points: The study found HLA-C-restricted CMV-specific TCR beta clonotypes dominating the ex vivo response. Summed frequency of shared TCR beta families picked out CMV carriers who also had the relevant HLA.

This clonotype has ten or more counts. Its target is not known. The CDR3 is 14 amino acids. Germline lookup yields CDR1 SGHTA and CDR2 FQGNSA. V dropped 3 bases and J dropped 9 bases, with 12 bases sitting between them. MiXCR was run by TCRdb on the reads, yielding one entry per CDR3 protein. The data hold 250,000 to 300,000 distinct CDR3 sequences, with approximately 13% observed a single time. This rearrangement joins TRBV7-2 to TRBJ1-6; TRBD1 is a possible D gene (6 bases). This TCR was recovered from a human donor in good health (CMV status not recorded). Some clones in this sample may be carry-over from other donors' samples. Sequencing input: PBMCs. The CDR3 region has the DNA TGTGCCAGCAGCTTTTTGGACAGACGTTCACCCCTCCACTTT. Its translation: CASSFLDRRSPLHF. The full variable domain, with the rest looked up from reference TRBV7-2 and TRBJ1-6, is GAGVSQSPSNKVTEKGKDVELRCDPISGHTALYWYRQSLGQGLEFLIYFQGNSAPDKSGLPSDRFSAERTGGSVSTLTIQRTQQEDSAVYLCASSFLDRRSPLHFGNGTRLTVT.